The present T cell receptor (beta chain) was sequenced within a study of shared clonotypes between healthy human individuals (dated by TCRdb to about 2020). Study-wide context: Three men and a couple of women, aged 18 to 49 years, made up the cohort. Per donor, three plates each were used for CD4 naive and CD4 memory, two for CD8 naive, and one for CD8 memory. The study deeply sequenced blood TCR repertoires of about 5 healthy adults to estimate repertoire size and the extent of clonotype sharing between individuals. Libraries were prepared and TCR repertoires were sequenced by different laboratories using diverse techniques, in order to increase sequencing depth and limit assay-specific biases. Each donor's leukapheresis produced roughly between roughly 0.94 and 9.5 billion PBMCs.

V is shortened by 1 base, J by 4 bases, and the region joining them spans 7 bases. For CDR1 and CDR2, the germline V gene lists SGHTA and FQGNSA. The CDR3 runs 13 amino acids, cysteine and phenylalanine included. Just the 39-base CDR3 DNA is kept, in frame starting at base 1. Regarding this clone: Its antigen is not yet known. The record has no base qualities; no much larger clone is one base away.

The donors were healthy, HIV-negative adults with no recently reported acute infections or vaccinations. All donors were Caucasian adults living in Nashville, Tennessee, USA. CD4+ T cells were enriched by magnetic negative selection; naive cells were then positively selected on CD45RA, and the negative fraction formed the memory subset. Blood was collected by leukapheresis, and PBMCs were isolated by Ficoll-Histopaque density gradient centrifugation and then cryopreserved in liquid nitrogen vapor phase. Purity and quantity of every magnetically sorted T cell population were checked by analytical flow cytometry. Genomic DNA was isolated from each sorted fraction and quantified by UV absorbance on a Nanodrop 2000c. Using the deep immunoSEQ assay, TCR CDR3 regions were amplified from genomic DNA by multiplex PCR. Extracted genomic DNA from each cell subset was distributed evenly across all wells of several immunoSEQ 96-well plates, and each plate was treated as a replicate. For sorted subsets, each replicate PCR was loaded with 200 ng genomic DNA, equivalent to about 33,000 T cell genomes. Purified libraries were measured with a Qubit 3.0 fluorometer, size-checked on a Bioanalyzer 2100, and measured again with the KAPA Library Quantification kit. Every immunoSEQ 96-well plate was sequenced on a separate single-read 150-cycle Illumina NextSeq 550 flow cell. Per the source publication's procedure: Because only junctional sequences without quality scores were contained in the immunoSEQ output, filtering matching that applied to full-length reads could not be performed. To assign V/J genes and CDR3, sequences were annotated against IMGT germline references using PyIR, a Python wrapper for IgBLAST v1.9. Reads were filtered out if the reads had weak V/J assignments (E-value above 1e-6), no CDR3, stop codons, out-of-frame junctions, or ambiguous translated residues. A V3J clonotype was defined by an identical inferred V gene, J gene, and CDR3 amino acid sequence. The percentage overlap between two repertoires was calculated by dividing the number of shared unique clonotypes by the size of the smaller repertoire. Repertoire richness was assessed with RTK rarefaction, the Chao1 estimator, and Recon v2.1 estimates of unobserved clonotypes. For all TCRbeta clonotypes obtained by the gDNA method from a few donors, generation probabilities were computed with OLGA. The table was pulled from immuneACCESS by TCRdb, which kept in-frame rearrangements only. Such tables lose some clones; where checked, under half of the loss comes from unresolved V genes, and the rest has no known cause. V and J calls and clone size are given by that table; D and trimming were obtained from the DNA. This sample is represented by roughly 2,300,000 clones; around 93% of them were singletons. Approximately 0.4% of the sample is held by the ten biggest clonotypes.

Study-wide findings and limitations: Even with the large sequencing depth, rarefaction of the sorted-subset datasets indicated that sequencing was incomplete. Pairwise subsampling led to the expectation that sequencing depth would affect the degree of clonotype sharing among donors. Naive subsets generally had larger estimated clonotype richness than memory subsets. Sampling was restricted to blood, and TCR repertoires in tissue are likely to differ from TCR repertoires in blood. When a handful of donors were compared, the shared fraction of clonotypes was about 5.2% for naive CD4, 3% to 4% for naive CD8, 2.3% for memory CD4, and 0.4% for memory CD8. Because the study included only a small number of donors, the genetic and exposure-history diversity represented was limited. Compared with non-shared clonotypes, the clonotypes found in all four sorted-subset donors had higher generation probabilities.

This clonotype originated in a man aged 18 to 35 in good health. Some clones in this sample may be carry-over from other donors' samples. The sample was naive CD4+ T cells from PBMCs. The cell subset or site label for this specimen denotes: CD45RA+ positively selected. The chain couples TRBV7-2 to TRBJ1-1; no D gene call is confident. In nucleotide form, the sequence is TGTGCCAGCAGCTTAGGGATACCCACTGAAGCTTTCTTT. This is translated as CASSLGIPTEAFF.